This is a list of T cell receptor beta chains from one sample in a study of Graves' ophthalmopathy and Graves' hyperthyroidism. TCRdb re-derived calls from the multiplex PCR reads in MiXCR, one entry per CDR3 protein. The sample consists of 650,000 to 900,000 distinct CDR3 sequences, 40% of them appearing once. The source material was peripheral blood. The receptors here all came from an adult man with Graves' ophthalmopathy. The CDR3 runs from the conserved cysteine through the conserved F or W. Each record gives: V gene, clone size, CDR3 length, D gene, J gene, CDR3 protein, CDR3 DNA. The D gene is left open where the match is weak. Not every row has a clone size; where given, it reads once, few, many or a size class.

v_gene: TRBV5-4; abundance: .; len: 16; d_gene: TRBD2; j_gene: TRBJ2-2; CDR3aa: CASSVETSGRTGELFF; CDR3nt: TGTGCCAGCAGCGTTGAAACTAGCGGTCGTACCGGGGAGCTGTTTTTT
v_gene: TRBV24-1; abundance: many; len: 15; d_gene: TRBD1; j_gene: TRBJ2-7; CDR3aa: CATSAHRDRRYEQYF; CDR3nt: TGTGCCACCAGTGCCCACCGGGACAGGCGCTACGAGCAGTACTTC
v_gene: TRBV15; abundance: many; len: 14; d_gene: .; j_gene: TRBJ1-1; CDR3aa: CATSSWGVNTEAFF; CDR3nt: TGTGCCACCAGCAGTTGGGGGGTGAACACTGAAGCTTTCTTT
v_gene: TRBV29-1; abundance: .; len: 14; d_gene: TRBD1; j_gene: TRBJ1-6; CDR3aa: CSVGGQGSGSPLHF; CDR3nt: TGCAGCGTTGGCGGACAGGGGAGCGGATCACCCCTCCACTTT
v_gene: TRBV7-9; abundance: .; len: 14; d_gene: .; j_gene: TRBJ2-7; CDR3aa: CASSRQTVSYEQYF; CDR3nt: TGTGCCAGCAGCCGACAGACCGTCTCCTACGAGCAGTACTTC
v_gene: TRBV7-9; abundance: .; len: 18; d_gene: .; j_gene: TRBJ1-1; CDR3aa: CASSFSVNLGGLHTEAFF; CDR3nt: TGTGCCAGCAGCTTCTCGGTAAACCTTGGAGGGCTCCACACTGAAGCTTTCTTT
v_gene: TRBV7-9; abundance: few; len: 15; d_gene: TRBD1; j_gene: TRBJ1-6; CDR3aa: CASSGGTGANSPLHF; CDR3nt: TGTGCCAGCAGCGGGGGAACAGGGGCTAATTCACCCCTCCACTTT
v_gene: TRBV7-9; abundance: few; len: 15; d_gene: TRBD2; j_gene: TRBJ2-2; CDR3aa: CASSQELAGAGELFF; CDR3nt: TGCGCCAGCAGCCAAGAGCTAGCGGGAGCCGGGGAGCTGTTTTTT
v_gene: TRBV29-1; abundance: many; len: 13; d_gene: TRBD1; j_gene: TRBJ1-2; CDR3aa: CSVGRTGGGGYTF; CDR3nt: TGCAGCGTTGGTCGGACAGGGGGCGGTGGCTACACCTTC
v_gene: TRBV2; abundance: many; len: 13; d_gene: TRBD1; j_gene: TRBJ2-7; CDR3aa: CASSQITGVGRRF; CDR3nt: TGTGCCAGCAGCCAAATCACAGGGGTTGGTCGTCGGTTC
v_gene: TRBV19; abundance: .; len: 15; d_gene: .; j_gene: TRBJ2-2; CDR3aa: CASFPMGTNTGELFF; CDR3nt: TGTGCCAGTTTTCCCATGGGGACGAACACCGGGGAGCTGTTTTTT
v_gene: TRBV15; abundance: .; len: 12; d_gene: .; j_gene: TRBJ1-2; CDR3aa: CATSRGIDGYTF; CDR3nt: TGTGCCACCAGCAGAGGGATAGACGGCTACACCTTC
v_gene: TRBV3-1; abundance: .; len: 17; d_gene: .; j_gene: TRBJ1-1; CDR3aa: CASSRSRGQMGNTEAFF; CDR3nt: TGTGCCAGCAGCCGATCTCGCGGGCAAATGGGGAACACTGAAGCTTTCTTT
v_gene: TRBV29-1; abundance: many; len: 8; d_gene: .; j_gene: TRBJ2-7; CDR3aa: CSANEQYF; CDR3nt: TGCAGCGCCAACGAGCAGTACTTC
v_gene: TRBV20-1; abundance: many; len: 12; d_gene: .; j_gene: TRBJ2-7; CDR3aa: CSARRDDYEQYF; CDR3nt: TGCAGTGCTAGGAGGGACGACTACGAGCAGTACTTC
v_gene: TRBV7-2; abundance: .; len: 16; d_gene: .; j_gene: TRBJ1-5; CDR3aa: CASSLQAGYSNQPQHF; CDR3nt: TGTGCCAGCAGCTTACAGGCAGGTTATAGCAATCAGCCCCAGCATTTT
v_gene: TRBV10-3; abundance: many; len: 14; d_gene: .; j_gene: TRBJ2-7; CDR3aa: CAISESGGEYEQYF; CDR3nt: TGTGCCATCAGTGAGTCGGGCGGGGAATACGAGCAGTACTTC
v_gene: TRBV5-4; abundance: .; len: 16; d_gene: .; j_gene: TRBJ2-5; CDR3aa: CASSSTRPISQETQYF; CDR3nt: TGTGCCAGCAGCTCTACTAGGCCAATAAGCCAAGAGACCCAGTACTTC
v_gene: TRBV19; abundance: few; len: 15; d_gene: TRBD1; j_gene: TRBJ1-6; CDR3aa: CASSTGGPYNSPLHF; CDR3nt: TGTGCCAGTAGTACAGGGGGGCCCTATAATTCACCCCTCCACTTT
v_gene: TRBV29-1; abundance: .; len: 14; d_gene: .; j_gene: TRBJ2-5; CDR3aa: CSVEVRGPGETQYF; CDR3nt: TGCAGCGTTGAGGTCAGGGGACCTGGGGAGACCCAGTACTTC
v_gene: TRBV20-1; abundance: .; len: 15; d_gene: .; j_gene: TRBJ2-6; CDR3aa: CSAREDRRRANVLTF; CDR3nt: TGCAGTGCTAGAGAAGACAGGAGGAGGGCCAACGTCCTGACTTTC
v_gene: TRBV20-1; abundance: .; len: 15; d_gene: .; j_gene: TRBJ1-5; CDR3aa: CSAGGSPGGNQPQHF; CDR3nt: TGCAGTGCTGGGGGCTCACCCGGCGGCAATCAGCCCCAGCATTTT
v_gene: TRBV7-9; abundance: .; len: 15; d_gene: TRBD2; j_gene: TRBJ2-7; CDR3aa: CASSLKAGGTYEQYF; CDR3nt: TGTGCCAGCAGCTTAAAAGCGGGAGGGACCTACGAGCAGTACTTC
v_gene: TRBV4-3; abundance: once; len: 14; d_gene: .; j_gene: TRBJ2-7; CDR3aa: CASSQDWQSYEQYF; CDR3nt: TGCGCCAGCAGCCAAGATTGGCAGTCCTACGAGCAGTACTTC
v_gene: TRBV5-4; abundance: few; len: 15; d_gene: TRBD2; j_gene: TRBJ2-7; CDR3aa: CASSQASGGSYEQYF; CDR3nt: TGTGCCAGCAGCCAAGCCTCGGGAGGCTCCTACGAGCAGTACTTC
v_gene: TRBV2; abundance: .; len: 14; d_gene: .; j_gene: TRBJ2-7; CDR3aa: CASSSVRDPYEQYF; CDR3nt: TGTGCCAGCAGCTCCGTCAGGGATCCCTACGAGCAGTACTTC
v_gene: TRBV2; abundance: .; len: 14; d_gene: .; j_gene: TRBJ1-5; CDR3aa: CASSYSSGNQPQHF; CDR3nt: TGTGCCAGCAGTTACTCAAGCGGTAATCAGCCCCAGCATTTT
v_gene: TRBV20-1; abundance: few; len: 14; d_gene: TRBD1; j_gene: TRBJ1-2; CDR3aa: CSARHPGTAYGYTF; CDR3nt: TGCAGTGCCCGCCATCCCGGGACAGCCTATGGCTACACCTTC
v_gene: TRBV29-1; abundance: .; len: 14; d_gene: TRBD1; j_gene: TRBJ1-4; CDR3aa: CSGTMQGAGEKLFF; CDR3nt: TGCAGCGGAACAATGCAGGGGGCTGGTGAAAAACTGTTTTTT
v_gene: TRBV15; abundance: many; len: 13; d_gene: .; j_gene: TRBJ1-1; CDR3aa: CATSKLRDTEAFF; CDR3nt: TGTGCCACCAGCAAGCTCAGGGACACTGAAGCTTTCTTT
v_gene: TRBV7-2; abundance: many; len: 16; d_gene: .; j_gene: TRBJ1-3; CDR3aa: CASSLGLTDSGNTIYF; CDR3nt: TGTGCCAGCAGCTTGGGATTGACAGACTCTGGAAACACCATATATTTT
v_gene: TRBV25-1; abundance: .; len: 17; d_gene: TRBD2; j_gene: TRBJ2-7; CDR3aa: CASSHPVAQRETYEQYF; CDR3nt: TGTGCCAGCAGCCACCCCGTAGCCCAGCGGGAAACCTACGAGCAGTACTTC
v_gene: TRBV20-1; abundance: .; len: 10; d_gene: .; j_gene: TRBJ1-2; CDR3aa: CSAPRQGYTF; CDR3nt: TGCAGTGCCCCAAGACAGGGCTACACCTTC
v_gene: TRBV5-1; abundance: few; len: 13; d_gene: .; j_gene: TRBJ1-1; CDR3aa: CASSPSRVAEAFF; CDR3nt: TGCGCCAGCAGCCCTAGCCGCGTAGCTGAAGCTTTCTTT
v_gene: TRBV12-3/TRBV12-4; abundance: few; len: 14; d_gene: .; j_gene: TRBJ1-5; CDR3aa: CASSLLGPHQPQHF; CDR3nt: TGTGCCAGCAGTTTACTAGGGCCCCATCAGCCCCAGCATTTT
v_gene: TRBV15; abundance: few; len: 15; d_gene: .; j_gene: TRBJ2-7; CDR3aa: CASSYAGTSTYEQYF; CDR3nt: TGTGCCAGCAGTTACGCCGGGACTTCGACCTACGAGCAGTACTTC
v_gene: TRBV11-2; abundance: few; len: 16; d_gene: .; j_gene: TRBJ1-6; CDR3aa: CASSYPQGTGNSPLHF; CDR3nt: TGTGCCAGCAGCTACCCACAGGGAACAGGGAATTCACCCCTCCACTTT
v_gene: TRBV20-1; abundance: few; len: 14; d_gene: .; j_gene: TRBJ2-5; CDR3aa: CSARSTSNQETQYF; CDR3nt: TGCAGTGCTAGAAGCACGTCTAACCAAGAGACCCAGTACTTC
v_gene: TRBV20-1; abundance: .; len: 15; d_gene: .; j_gene: TRBJ2-5; CDR3aa: CSAREPGRPQETQYF; CDR3nt: TGCAGTGCTAGAGAGCCGGGACGGCCACAAGAGACCCAGTACTTC
v_gene: TRBV7-9; abundance: few; len: 13; d_gene: .; j_gene: TRBJ1-1; CDR3aa: CASTQWSNTEAFF; CDR3nt: TGTGCCAGCACCCAATGGTCGAACACTGAAGCTTTCTTT
v_gene: TRBV6-2/TRBV6-3; abundance: .; len: 14; d_gene: TRBD1; j_gene: TRBJ1-1; CDR3aa: CASSSTWTGSIAFF; CDR3nt: TGTGCCAGCAGTTCTACATGGACAGGGAGTATAGCTTTCTTT
v_gene: TRBV9; abundance: many; len: 14; d_gene: .; j_gene: TRBJ1-1; CDR3aa: CASSVVYGGTEAFF; CDR3nt: TGTGCCAGCAGCGTAGTGTACGGGGGGACTGAAGCTTTCTTT
v_gene: TRBV7-2; abundance: once; len: 15; d_gene: TRBD2; j_gene: TRBJ2-1; CDR3aa: CASSRGLAGRNEQFF; CDR3nt: TGTGCCAGCAGCAGAGGACTAGCGGGACGCAATGAGCAGTTCTTC